The TCR beta chain described here comes from a study of cytomegalovirus exposure and HLA in healthy donors. Broader study findings: In vitro data verified a few CMV-associated chains as specific for CMV antigens. A later analysis showed TCR association rates differing by HLA locus, peaking at DRB1 and lowest at HLA-C. Trimming of TCR beta V- and J-genes showed a link, identified in a later analysis, to a missense DCLRE1C variant.

For this clone: Its antigen remains unknown.

Germline V gene lookup returns CDR1 PRHDT and CDR2 FYEKMQ (reference sequence). This CDR3 has 17 amino acids. V lost 6 bases and J lost 4, with 25 bases in between. Use of 60 Vbeta and 13 Jbeta primers characterized the PCR. Sequencing used immunoSEQ multiplex PCR; TCRdb keeps in-frame clones, though not all of them. The profile shows fewer than 200,000 clones, 73% of them singletons. Material: PBMCs. This receptor was identified in a woman younger than 30 in good health and CMV-seropositive. The chain is built from TRBV13 and TRBJ2-7; a possible D gene is TRBD1 (6 bases). The CDR3 protein is CASSSGLGAPAPYEQYF. In DNA form, the CDR3 reads TGTGCCAGCAGTTCCGGGCTGGGGGCGCCCGCCCCTTACGAGCAGTACTTC.